The T cell receptor beta chain under discussion was sequenced for a study of T cells after yellow fever vaccination. This CDR3 has 13 residues. V was cut by 1 base and J by 8 bases, with 8 bases left in between. Making TCR cDNA involved 5'RACE template switching, which added UMIs and a universal primer site. MiXCR, applied by TCRdb to the 5' RACE reads, yields one record per CDR3 protein. The data show hundreds of thousands of distinct CDR3 sequences, around 13% seen once. This clonotype was seen many times. Antigen: not known. General study findings and limits: The booster response re-showed most primary clones: more than 95% CD4, approximately 90% CD8. Peaking faster, on day 5 versus 15, the secondary response was nonetheless weaker. Clonotypes shared by both compartments, CD4 and CD8, made up a small share.

The receptor comes from a man aged 18 to 35 who received the YFV17D yellow fever vaccine. This chain joins TRBV12-3 or TRBV12-4 and TRBJ2-2; no clear D gene. The sequences come from CD4+ T cells sorted from PBMCs, collected 15 days after the yellow fever booster vaccination. For the CDR3, the DNA is TGTGCCAGCAGTTTAGAGGTTTGGGGGGAGCTGTTTTTT. Translated: CASSLEVWGELFF.